This T cell receptor (beta chain) was identified during a study of T cells in Graves' hyperthyroidism and ophthalmopathy. Overall study findings and caveats: Most clonotypes expanded in the thyroid (above 0.001) were also present in blood.

J gave up 4 bases and V 6 bases, and 14 bases lay outside the gene matches. CDR1 is WSHSY, CDR2 SAAADI, per germline. This CDR3 contains 16 residues. This clonotype appeared many times. Its antigen is not identified. RNA transcripts yielded amplified TCR beta CDR3 regions. With the HTBI primer set, the TCR CDR3 went through a first round of RT-PCR. Each CDR3 protein is one row after TCRdb ran MiXCR on the multiplex PCR reads. Counted here are 550,000 to 700,000 distinct CDR3 sequences, under 60% occurring once; the ten biggest clones make up 15% to 20%. The source of this sequence is an adult woman with Graves' disease, either hyperthyroidism or ophthalmopathy (not recorded which). The gene calls are TRBV10-2 and TRBJ2-7, with 8 positions matching TRBD1. Material: peripheral blood or thyroid tissue (not recorded which). CDR3 amino acids: CASSVRGRAVTYEQYF. The CDR3 DNA reads as TGCGCCAGCAGCGTCAGGGGGCGTGCGGTAACGTACGAGCAGTACTTC.